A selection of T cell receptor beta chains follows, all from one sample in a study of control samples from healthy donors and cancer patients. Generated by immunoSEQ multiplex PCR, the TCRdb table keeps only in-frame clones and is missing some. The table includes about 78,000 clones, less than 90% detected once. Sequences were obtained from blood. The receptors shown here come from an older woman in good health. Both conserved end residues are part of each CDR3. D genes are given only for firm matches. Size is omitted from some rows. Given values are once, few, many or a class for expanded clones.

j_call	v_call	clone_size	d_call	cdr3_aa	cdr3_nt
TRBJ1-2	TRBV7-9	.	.	CASSSPGHASGYGYTF	TGTGCCAGCAGCTCCCCGGGACACGCCAGCGGCTATGGCTACACCTTC
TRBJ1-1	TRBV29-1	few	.	CSVEPGNTEAFF	TGCAGCGTTGAACCGGGGAACACTGAAGCTTTCTTT
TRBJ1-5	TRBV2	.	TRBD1	CASSDRGLYQPQHF	TGTGCCAGCAGCGACAGGGGGCTGTATCAGCCCCAGCATTTT
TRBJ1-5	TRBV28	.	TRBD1	CASSMGQGRTSLYQPQHF	TGTGCCAGCAGTATGGGACAGGGGCGCACCTCCCTCTATCAGCCCCAGCATTTT
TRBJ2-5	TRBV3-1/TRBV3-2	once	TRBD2	CASSSKRGGFGETQYF	TGTGCCAGCAGCTCAAAGCGGGGGGGCTTCGGGGAGACCCAGTACTTC
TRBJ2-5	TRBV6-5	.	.	CASGTLGETQYF	TGTGCCAGCGGGACCTTAGGGGAGACCCAGTACTTC
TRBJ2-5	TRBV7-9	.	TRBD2	CASRSSGGDQETQYF	TGTGCCAGCAGGTCTAGCGGGGGGGACCAAGAGACCCAGTACTTC
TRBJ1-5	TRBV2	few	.	CASTAGSQPQHF	TGTGCCAGCACCGCAGGGAGTCAGCCCCAGCATTTT
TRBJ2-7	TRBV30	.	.	CAWSRSSYEQYF	TGTGCCTGGAGCCGGTCTTCCTACGAGCAGTACTTC
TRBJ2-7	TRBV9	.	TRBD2	CASSVVRRGTQSGRTYEQYF	TGTGCCAGCAGCGTAGTAAGGCGTGGGACCCAAAGCGGGAGGACCTACGAGCAGTACTTC
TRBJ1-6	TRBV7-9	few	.	CASSLGTPLHF	TGTGCCAGCAGCTTAGGAACACCCCTCCACTTT
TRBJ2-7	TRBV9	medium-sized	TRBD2	CASSVGDSGGSYEQYF	TGTGCCAGCAGCGTAGGGGATAGCGGGGGCTCCTACGAGCAGTACTTC